Below, 15 T cell receptor beta chains from the same sample are listed, as sequenced in a study of T cell clonality in common variable immunodeficiency. Study-level points and caveats: In common variable immunodeficiency, TCR beta chains reportedly carried fewer deletions and N-nucleotide insertions.

No antigen has been assigned to these receptors. TCRdb keeps only in-frame clones here, not all; method: immunoSEQ multiplex PCR. Sampling found more than 20,000 clones, none seen once. What was sequenced was peripheral blood mononuclear cells. The receptor set was obtained from a human donor with common variable immunodeficiency.

To note about this clone: The read is 3 residues too short to cover the CDR3 end, so that end is filled in from the germline J gene. The chain recombines TRBV19 with TRBJ2-5; 11 nucleotides match TRBD1. Germline V CDR1 and CDR2: LNHDA, SQIVND (reference sequence). The V and J ends lost 8 bases and 2 bases, in that order; junction bases with no gene match: 10. The CDR3 has 16 residues. Incomplete CDR3 DNA: TGTGCCAGTGGCGGGACAGGGGGTCCTAGGCAAGAGACC. Translation: CASGGTGGPRQET. The complete CDR3 protein is CASGGTGGPRQETQYF. Filled out from reference TRBV19 and TRBJ2-5, the complete variable domain reads DGGITQSPKYLFRKEGQNVTLSCEQNLNHDAMYWYRQDPGQGLRLIYYSQIVNDFQKGDIAEGYSVSREKKESFPLTVTSAQKNPTAFYLCASGGTGGPRQETQYFGPGTRLLVL.

This clone has at least ten counts. The read ends 3 residues before the CDR3 terminus; that terminus is restored from the germline J gene. The rearrangement uses TRBV28 and TRBJ2-1; 7 bases are a match to TRBD1. V was pared by 6 bases and J by 2 bases, with 7 bases of the junction left unmatched. The length of the CDR3 is 15 residues. Per the germline V gene, CDR1 is MDHEN and CDR2 is SYDVKM. The covered CDR3 bases are TGTGCCAGCAGATTTGCCGACAGGGCCTACAATGAG. It translates to CASRFADRAYNE. The full CDR3 is CASRFADRAYNEQFF.

This clone occurred many times. The CDR3 end is not reached by the read, which stops 3 residues before it; the germline J gene fills it in. The rearrangement uses TRBV20-1 and TRBJ2-3; the match to TRBD1 covers 8 bases. The germline gives CDR1 DFQATT, CDR2 SNEGSKA (reference sequence). With V trimmed by 6 bases and J by 3 bases, 5 bases remained unmatched. This CDR3 is 13 amino acids long. Incomplete CDR3 DNA: TGCAGTGCGGGGTGGACAGGGACAGATACG. The encoded protein is CSAGWTGTDT. In full, the CDR3 is CSAGWTGTDTQYF.

The sequenced part of the CDR3 DNA is TGTGCCAGCTCACCATCGACTAACACTGAA. It specifies CASSPSTNTE. Given in full, the CDR3 is CASSPSTNTEAFF. This chain connects TRBV18 to TRBJ1-1; D is unresolved. The sequence runs out 3 residues before the end of the CDR3; the remainder is reconstructed from the germline J gene. V dropped 2 bases and J dropped 2 bases, with 6 bases sitting between them. CDR3 length: 13 residues. CDR1 and CDR2 from the germline V gene are KGHSH and LQKENI.

This clone was detected many times. Read coverage stops 3 residues before the CDR3 terminus; the germline J gene supplies the remainder. This rearrangement joins TRBV7-9 to TRBJ2-3; D gene ambiguous. Trimming took off 5 bases at V and 5 bases at J, with 8 bases between the two ends. In germline, CDR1 is SEHNR, CDR2 FQNEAQ (reference sequence). This CDR3 is 12 amino acids long. The CDR3 reads CASSPVRDTQYF. Incomplete CDR3 DNA: TGTGCCAGCAGCCCCGTTCGAGATACG.

This clone appeared a few times. Read coverage stops 3 residues before the CDR3 terminus; the germline J gene supplies the remainder. The rearrangement links TRBV30 to TRBJ1-1; possible D gene TRBD1, 6 bases. CDR1 is GTSNPN, CDR2 SVGIG, per germline (reference sequence). The CDR3 covers 11 residues. The CDR3 is CAWSVRGMAFF. Incomplete CDR3 DNA: TGTGCCTGGAGTGTCAGGGGAATG.

In the case of this clone: Sequencing ends 3 residues short of the CDR3 end; the germline J gene provides the rest. The chain uses TRBV20-1 and TRBJ2-5, with 15 bases aligning to TRBD2. Germline CDR1 is DFQATT and CDR2 is SNEGSKA (reference sequence). V was pared by 4 bases and J by 4 bases, with 13 bases of the junction left unmatched. The CDR3 extends over 18 amino acids. CDR3 protein: CSAIRVGLAGGRRETQYF. Incomplete CDR3 DNA: TGCAGTGCTATAAGGGTAGGACTAGCGGGAGGGCGGCGAGAGACC.

This clone has a handful of counts. The read stops 3 residues short of the end of the CDR3; the missing end is completed from the germline J gene. The chain employs TRBV6-1 and TRBJ1-1; D is ambiguous. Germline CDR1 is MNHNS and CDR2 is SASEGT. Trimming removed 3 bases at V and 1 base at J, with 9 bases between. This CDR3 contains 14 residues. CDR3 DNA, as far as it was read: TGTGCCAGCAGTGATAATACAGCGAACACTGAA. Translating it yields CASSDNTANTE. The full CDR3 sequence reads CASSDNTANTEAFF.

This clone was counted at least ten times. The DNA ends 3 residues before the CDR3 does, and the rest of the CDR3 is filled in from the germline J gene. This chain links TRBV20-1 with TRBJ2-7; perhaps TRBD1 as D (6 bases). Germline V gives CDR1 DFQATT, CDR2 SNEGSKA (reference sequence). The CDR3 is made up of 14 amino acids. V lost 7 bases to trimming and J lost 0 bases, with 16 bases between them. This CDR3 reads CSVAGDPNSYEQYF. Incomplete CDR3 DNA: TGCAGTGTCGCAGGGGACCCTAACTCCTACGAG.

This clone occurred a few times. Read coverage stops 3 residues before the CDR3 terminus; the germline J gene supplies the remainder. The rearrangement links TRBV19 to TRBJ2-7; 8 positions match TRBD1. V was clipped by 5 bases and J by 2 bases; unmatched bases: 5. Germline lookup yields CDR1 LNHDA and CDR2 SQIVND (reference sequence). The CDR3 consists of 14 residues. CDR3 DNA, as far as it was read: TGTGCCAGTAGTCCAAGGACAGGGCCCTACGAG. It codes for CASSPRTGPYE. From start to end, the CDR3 is CASSPRTGPYEQYF.

At least ten counts were recorded for this clone. The CDR3 protein is CASEMVRTGASEAFF. Partial CDR3 DNA: TGTGCCAGCGAAATGGTCCGGACAGGCGCCTCTGAA. This chain joins TRBV18 and TRBJ1-1, with TRBD1 identical over 7 bases. The read is 3 residues too short to cover the CDR3 end, so that end is filled in from the germline J gene. The germline gives CDR1 KGHSH, CDR2 LQKENI. V lost 8 bases to trimming and J lost 6 bases; unmatched junction nucleotides: 15. The CDR3 has 15 residues.

This clone was observed many times. The CDR3 goes on 3 residues after the read ends, and that part is filled in from the germline J gene. This chain joins TRBV20-1 and TRBJ1-6; D is perhaps TRBD1 (6 bases). The germline gives CDR1 DFQATT, CDR2 SNEGSKA (reference sequence). The CDR3 spans 15 residues. Trimming removed 4 bases at V and 7 bases at J, with 17 bases between. This CDR3 is CSAIKGQLQNSPLHF. The CDR3 DNA, read in part, is TGCAGTGCTATTAAAGGACAGCTACAAAATTCACCC.

Points on this clone: The CDR3 end falls 3 residues outside the read, so it is completed with the germline J gene. The rearrangement joins TRBV30 to TRBJ1-2, with no clear D. V gave up 0 bases and J gave up 5 bases, with 16 bases separating them. CDR1 and CDR2 from the germline V gene are GTSNPN and SVGIG (reference sequence). There are 15 residues in the CDR3. The CDR3 loop reads CAWSVPETLSYGYTF. The sequenced part of the CDR3 DNA is TGTGCCTGGAGTGTACCCGAGACACTTTCTTATGGC.

Incomplete CDR3 DNA: TGTGCCAGCAGTGGGGCGGGGTACGAG. Translation: CASSGAGYE. The whole CDR3 region reads CASSGAGYEQYF. V and J are TRBV6-1 and TRBJ2-7; D perhaps matches TRBD2 (6 bases). Read data end 3 residues before the CDR3 end; the end is taken from the germline J gene. This CDR3 contains 12 residues. In germline, CDR1 is MNHNS, CDR2 SASEGT. Trimming shortened V by 4 bases and J by 4 bases, and 8 bases separated the two germline ends.

Turning to this clone: The read finishes 3 residues shy of the CDR3 end, and the germline J gene is used to complete it. V usage is TRBV19 and J usage is TRBJ2-1; D possibly matches TRBD1 or TRBD2 (5 bases each). CDR1 LNHDA and CDR2 SQIVND come from the germline V gene (reference sequence). The CDR3 consists of 12 residues. Between the trimmed V and J ends, which lost 6 bases and 6 bases, there was a span of 9 bases. CDR3 residues: CASRRGINEQFF. The CDR3 bases that were read are TGTGCCAGTAGGAGGGGAATCAATGAG.